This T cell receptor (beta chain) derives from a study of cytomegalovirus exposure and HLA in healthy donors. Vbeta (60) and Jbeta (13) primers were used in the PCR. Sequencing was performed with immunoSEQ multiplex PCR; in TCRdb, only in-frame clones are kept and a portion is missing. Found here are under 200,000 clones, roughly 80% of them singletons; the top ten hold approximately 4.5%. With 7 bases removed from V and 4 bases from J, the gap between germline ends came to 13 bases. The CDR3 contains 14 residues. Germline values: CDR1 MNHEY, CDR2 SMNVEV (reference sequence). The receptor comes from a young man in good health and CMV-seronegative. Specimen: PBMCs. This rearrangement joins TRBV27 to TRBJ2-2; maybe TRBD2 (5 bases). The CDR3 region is CASTPGVSTGELFF. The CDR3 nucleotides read TGTGCCAGCACCCCCGGGGTGTCCACCGGGGAGCTGTTTTTT.